Shown below are 12 T cell receptor beta chains from a single sample sequenced in a study of blood T cell repertoires in COVID-19. Clones were sequenced by immunoSEQ multiplex PCR, and TCRdb holds only the in-frame ones, with some missing. The sample contains roughly 160,000 clones, under 90% of which appear only once. Sequenced material: PBMCs or T cells enriched from blood (not recorded which). All receptors derive from a man in his fifties who had recovered from COVID-19.

The V and J genes are TRBV27 and TRBJ1-4; 8 bases agree with TRBD1. V trimming: 5 bases; J trimming: 8 bases; junction bases outside the gene matches: 7. Germline values: CDR1 MNHEY, CDR2 SMNVEV (reference sequence). CDR3 length equals 14 residues. In DNA, the CDR3 is TGTGCCAGCAGTACCGGGACAGGAGGAGAAAAACTGTTTTTT. Translation: CASSTGTGGEKLFF.

The V and J genes are TRBV28 and TRBJ2-7; TRBD1 matches 8 bases. The germline V gene has CDR1 MDHEN and CDR2 SYDVKM. V lost 2 bases and J lost 2; bases outside the gene matches: 5. The CDR3 length is 15 residues. CDR3 residues: CASSLTGTGAYEQYF. The DNA for the CDR3 is TGTGCCAGCAGTTTAACCGGGACAGGAGCCTACGAGCAGTACTTC. Together with reference TRBV28 and TRBJ2-7, the CDR3 gives the full variable domain: DVKVTQSSRYLVKRTGEKVFLECVQDMDHENMFWYRQDPGLGLRLIYFSYDVKMKEKGDIPEGYSVSREKKERFSLILESASTNQTSMYLCASSLTGTGAYEQYFGPGTRLTVT.

This chain joins TRBV5-1 and TRBJ1-5, with 7 bases identical to TRBD1. The CDR3 has 15 amino acids. From germline, CDR1 is SGHRS and CDR2 YFSETQ. V gave up 2 bases and J gave up 3 bases; unmatched junction bases: 5. CDR3: CASSLEGQPNQPQHF. CDR3 coding DNA: TGCGCCAGCAGCTTAGAGGGACAGCCCAATCAGCCCCAGCATTTT.

Only a few counts were recorded for this clone. CDR3 sequence: CASSAGVLRGKKSGYTF. The CDR3 DNA reads TGTGCCAGCAGCGCTGGGGTACTGCGAGGGAAGAAATCTGGCTACACCTTC. The chain carries TRBV9 and TRBJ1-2; D gene uncertain. V lost 3 bases and J 7 bases, leaving 25 bases between the germline ends. Germline CDR1 is SGDLS and CDR2 is YYNGEE. The CDR3 covers 17 residues.

The chain carries TRBV30 and TRBJ1-6; a possible D gene is TRBD1 (6 bases). The germline gives CDR1 GTSNPN, CDR2 SVGIG (reference sequence). Between the trimmed V and J ends, which lost 2 bases and 4 bases, there was a span of 12 bases. The CDR3 has 15 amino acids. The CDR3 reads CAWSPQGSYNSPLHF. The CDR3 DNA reads as TGTGCCTGGAGTCCCCAGGGGTCATATAATTCACCCCTCCACTTT.

The gene calls are TRBV9 and TRBJ2-1; D unresolved. Germline V gives CDR1 SGDLS, CDR2 YYNGEE. V was trimmed by 4 bases and J by 9 bases, leaving 17 bases between them. This CDR3 spans 14 amino acids. DNA of the CDR3: TGTGCCAGCAGCCCGAGAACCCCCCCCCGTGAGCAGTTCTTC. Translating it yields CASSPRTPPREQFF.

This chain uses TRBV3-1 (or the pseudogene TRBV3-2) with TRBJ1-5; 7 bases are shared with TRBD1. This CDR3 contains 16 residues. Losses at the gene ends were 2 bases for V and 7 bases for J; bases not matched to a gene: 11. The V gene's germline CDR1 is LGHDT and CDR2 YNNKEL (reference sequence). CDR3 sequence (DNA): TGTGCCAGCAGCCAATCCGCTCAGGGGGGTCGCCAGCCCCAGCATTTT. This sequence encodes CASSQSAQGGRQPQHF.

V is TRBV5-1 and J is TRBJ2-7, with 10 positions matching TRBD2. Trimming at V came to 7 bases and at J to 2 bases, leaving 6 bases not matched to a gene. CDR3 size: 14 residues. Germline V CDR1 and CDR2: SGHRS, YFSETQ. CDR3 amino acids: CASRLAGDTYEQYF. The CDR3 DNA sequence: TGCGCCAGCCGCCTAGCGGGGGATACCTACGAGCAGTACTTC. Using reference TRBV5-1 and TRBJ2-7 for the parts outside the CDR3, the full variable domain is KAGVTQTPRYLIKTRGQQVTLSCSPISGHRSVSWYQQTPGQGLQFLFEYFSETQRNKGNFPGRFSGRQFSNSRSEMNVSTLELGDSALYLCASRLAGDTYEQYFGPGTRLTVT.

This chain joins TRBV2 and TRBJ2-1, with 7 bases fitting TRBD1. The V and J ends lost 9 bases and 8 bases, in that order; junction bases with no gene match: 7. CDR3 size: 12 residues. Germline CDR1 SNHLY, CDR2 FYNNEI. In nucleotides, the CDR3 is TGTGCCAGACAGACAGGGCGGGATGAGCAGTTCTTC. It codes for CARQTGRDEQFF.

The chain combines TRBV5-6 with TRBJ1-5, with D possibly TRBD1 on 5 matching bases. The CDR3 is made up of 14 amino acids. The V end was cut by 4 bases, the J end by 2 bases, with 10 bases between. Germline CDR1 and CDR2: SGHDT and YYEEEE. CDR3 loop: CASSRAGGNQPQHF. CDR3 DNA sequence: TGTGCCAGCAGCCGGGCGGGGGGCAATCAGCCCCAGCATTTT.

The chain employs TRBV14 and TRBJ2-3; D might be TRBD2 (5 bases). This CDR3 has 17 amino acids. Germline values: CDR1 SGHDN, CDR2 FVKESK. V lost 4 bases and J lost 6, with 23 bases in between. Here the CDR3 reads CASSPLGVSARVDTQYF. In DNA, the CDR3 is TGTGCCAGCAGCCCACTCGGGGTTTCCGCCCGGGTGGATACGCAGTATTTT. Full variable domain (rest looked up from reference TRBV14 and TRBJ2-3): EAGVTQFPSHSVIEKGQTVTLRCDPISGHDNLYWYRRVMGKEIKFLLHFVKESKQDESGMPNNRFLAERTGGTYSTLKVQPAELEDSGVYFCASSPLGVSARVDTQYFGPGTRLTVL.

This clone has only one observation. The chain employs TRBV4-3 and TRBJ2-2; D may be TRBD1 (5 bases). The CDR3 spans 14 residues. Trimming removed 4 bases from V and 6 bases from J, with 12 bases in between. CDR1 and CDR2 (germline): LGHNA, YSLEER. As DNA, the CDR3 is TGCGCCAGCAGCCTCGAACAGGAGTCCGGGGAGCTGTTTTTT. This sequence encodes CASSLEQESGELFF.